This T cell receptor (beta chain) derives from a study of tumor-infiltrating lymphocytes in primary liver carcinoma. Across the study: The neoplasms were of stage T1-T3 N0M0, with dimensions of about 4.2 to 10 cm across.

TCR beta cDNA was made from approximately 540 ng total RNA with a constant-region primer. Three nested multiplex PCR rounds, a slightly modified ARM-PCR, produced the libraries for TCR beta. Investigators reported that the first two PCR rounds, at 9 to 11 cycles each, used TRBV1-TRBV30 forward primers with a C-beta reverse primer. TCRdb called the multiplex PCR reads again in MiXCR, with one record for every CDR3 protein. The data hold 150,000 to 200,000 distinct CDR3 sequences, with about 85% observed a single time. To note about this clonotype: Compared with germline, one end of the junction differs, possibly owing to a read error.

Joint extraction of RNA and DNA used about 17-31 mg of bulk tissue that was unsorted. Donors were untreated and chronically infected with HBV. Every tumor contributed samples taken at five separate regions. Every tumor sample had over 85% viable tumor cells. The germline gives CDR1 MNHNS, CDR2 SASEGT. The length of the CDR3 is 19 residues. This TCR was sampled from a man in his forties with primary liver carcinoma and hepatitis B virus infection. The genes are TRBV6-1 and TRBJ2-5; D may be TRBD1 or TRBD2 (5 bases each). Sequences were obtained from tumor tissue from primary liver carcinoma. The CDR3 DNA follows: TGCGCCGGCAGTGAAGTCGGAGCCTTGGGGGACCTAATAAGGGAGACCCAGTACTTC. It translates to CAGSEVGALGDLIRETQYF.